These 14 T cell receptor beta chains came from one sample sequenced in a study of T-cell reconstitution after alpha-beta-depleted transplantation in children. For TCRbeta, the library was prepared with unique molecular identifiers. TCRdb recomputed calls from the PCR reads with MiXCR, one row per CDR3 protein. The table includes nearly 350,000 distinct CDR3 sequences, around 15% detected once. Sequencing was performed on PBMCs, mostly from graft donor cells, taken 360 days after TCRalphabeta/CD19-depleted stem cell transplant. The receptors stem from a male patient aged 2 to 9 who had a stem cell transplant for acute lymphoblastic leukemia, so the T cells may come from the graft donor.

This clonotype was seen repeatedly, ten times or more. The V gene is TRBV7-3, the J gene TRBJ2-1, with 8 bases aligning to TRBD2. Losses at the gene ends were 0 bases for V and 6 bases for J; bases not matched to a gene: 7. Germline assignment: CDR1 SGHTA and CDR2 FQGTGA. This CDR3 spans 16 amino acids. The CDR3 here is CASSLTSGLEGNEQFF. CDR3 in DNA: TGTGCCAGCAGCTTAACGTCGGGACTAGAAGGCAATGAGCAGTTCTTC. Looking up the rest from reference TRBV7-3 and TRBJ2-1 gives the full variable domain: GAGVSQTPSNKVTEKGKYVELRCDPISGHTALYWYRQSLGQGPEFLIYFQGTGAADDSGLPNDRFFAVRPEGSVSTLKIQRTERGDSAVYLCASSLTSGLEGNEQFFGPGTRLTVL.

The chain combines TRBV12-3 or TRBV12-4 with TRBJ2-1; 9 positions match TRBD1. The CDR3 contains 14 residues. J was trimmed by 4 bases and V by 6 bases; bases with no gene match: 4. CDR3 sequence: CASRGQGIYNEQFF. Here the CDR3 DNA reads TGTGCCAGCAGAGGACAGGGGATTTACAATGAGCAGTTCTTC.

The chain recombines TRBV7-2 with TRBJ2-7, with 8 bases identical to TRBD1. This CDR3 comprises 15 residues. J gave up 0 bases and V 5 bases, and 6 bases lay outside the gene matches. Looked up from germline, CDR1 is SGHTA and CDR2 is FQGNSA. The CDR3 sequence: CASSADRGLSYEQYF. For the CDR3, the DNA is TGTGCCAGCAGCGCAGACAGGGGACTCTCCTACGAGCAGTACTTC.

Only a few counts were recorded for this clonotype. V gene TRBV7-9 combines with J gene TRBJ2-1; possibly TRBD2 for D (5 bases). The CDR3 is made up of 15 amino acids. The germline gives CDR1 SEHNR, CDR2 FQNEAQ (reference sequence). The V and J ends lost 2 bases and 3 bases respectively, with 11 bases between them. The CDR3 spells CASSLSGFLYNEQFF. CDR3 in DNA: TGTGCCAGCAGCTTAAGCGGCTTCCTCTACAATGAGCAGTTCTTC.

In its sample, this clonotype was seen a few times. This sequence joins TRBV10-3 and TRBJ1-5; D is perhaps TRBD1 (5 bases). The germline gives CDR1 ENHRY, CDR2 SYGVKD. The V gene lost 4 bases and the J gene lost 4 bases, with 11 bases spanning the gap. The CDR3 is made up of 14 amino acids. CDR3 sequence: CAISALGGNQPQHF. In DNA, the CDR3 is TGTGCCATCAGTGCCCTTGGGGGGAATCAGCCCCAGCATTTT.

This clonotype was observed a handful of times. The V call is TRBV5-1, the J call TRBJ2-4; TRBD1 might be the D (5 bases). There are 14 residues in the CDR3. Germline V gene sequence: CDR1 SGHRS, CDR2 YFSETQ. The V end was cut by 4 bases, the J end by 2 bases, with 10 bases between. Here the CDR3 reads CASSHDSTKNIQYF. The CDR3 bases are TGCGCCAGCAGCCATGACAGCACCAAAAACATTCAGTACTTC.

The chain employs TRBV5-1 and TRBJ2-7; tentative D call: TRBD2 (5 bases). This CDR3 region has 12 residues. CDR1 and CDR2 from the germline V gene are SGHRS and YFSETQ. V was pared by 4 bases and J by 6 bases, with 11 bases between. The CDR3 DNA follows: TGCGCCAGCAGCGCGGACTTGGGCGAGCAGTACTTC. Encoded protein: CASSADLGEQYF.

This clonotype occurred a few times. CDR3 in amino acids: CSVSASYEQYF. For the CDR3, the DNA is TGCAGCGTTTCGGCTTCCTACGAGCAGTACTTC. The chain recombines TRBV29-1 with TRBJ2-7; unclear D gene. V dropped 5 bases and J dropped 1 base, with 6 bases sitting between them. The CDR3 is 11 amino acids. Germline V gives CDR1 SQVTM, CDR2 ANQGSEA.

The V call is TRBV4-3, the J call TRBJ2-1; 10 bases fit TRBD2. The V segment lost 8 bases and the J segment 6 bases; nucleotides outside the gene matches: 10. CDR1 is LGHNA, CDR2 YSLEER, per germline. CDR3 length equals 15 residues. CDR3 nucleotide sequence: TGCGCCAGCCGTATGCGGACTAGCGGTGGCAATGAGCAGTTCTTC. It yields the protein CASRMRTSGGNEQFF.

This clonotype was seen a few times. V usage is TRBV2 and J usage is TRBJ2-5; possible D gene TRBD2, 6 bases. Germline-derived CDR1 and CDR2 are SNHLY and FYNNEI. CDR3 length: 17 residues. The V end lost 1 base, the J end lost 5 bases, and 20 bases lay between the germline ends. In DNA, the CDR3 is TGTGCCAGCAGTGAAGAATGGACGGGAGTAGGTCGGGAGACCCAGTACTTC. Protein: CASSEEWTGVGRETQYF.

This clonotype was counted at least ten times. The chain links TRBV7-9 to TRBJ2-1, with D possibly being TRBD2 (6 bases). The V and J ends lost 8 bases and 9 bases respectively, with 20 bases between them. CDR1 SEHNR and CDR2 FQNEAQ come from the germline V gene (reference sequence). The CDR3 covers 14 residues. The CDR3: CASQGLRFMSEQFF. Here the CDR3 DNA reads TGTGCCAGCCAGGGACTCAGGTTTATGAGTGAGCAGTTCTTC.

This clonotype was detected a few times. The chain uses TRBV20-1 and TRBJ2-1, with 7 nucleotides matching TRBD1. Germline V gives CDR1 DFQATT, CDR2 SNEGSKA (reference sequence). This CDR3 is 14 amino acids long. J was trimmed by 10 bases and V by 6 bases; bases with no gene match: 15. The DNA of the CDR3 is TGCAGTGCCTCGGATAGCAGGGGGAGATGGGAGCAGTTCTTC. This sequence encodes CSASDSRGRWEQFF.

CDR3 sequence: CASSMGLAGPYEQYF. DNA of the CDR3: TGCGCCAGCAGCATGGGACTAGCGGGACCCTACGAGCAGTACTTC. The chain couples TRBV5-1 to TRBJ2-7, with 13 positions matching TRBD2. The CDR3 has 15 residues. Per germline, CDR1 SGHRS and CDR2 YFSETQ. V dropped 4 bases and J dropped 2; count of bases not matched to a gene: 3.

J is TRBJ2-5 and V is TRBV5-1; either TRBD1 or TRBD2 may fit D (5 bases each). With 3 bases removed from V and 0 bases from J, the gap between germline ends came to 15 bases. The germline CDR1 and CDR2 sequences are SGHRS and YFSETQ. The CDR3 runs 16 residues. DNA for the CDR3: TGCGCCAGCAGCTGGGGGTCGGGCCTCGACCAAGAGACCCAGTACTTC. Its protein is CASSWGSGLDQETQYF. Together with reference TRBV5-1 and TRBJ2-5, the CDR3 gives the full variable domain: KAGVTQTPRYLIKTRGQQVTLSCSPISGHRSVSWYQQTPGQGLQFLFEYFSETQRNKGNFPGRFSGRQFSNSRSEMNVSTLELGDSALYLCASSWGSGLDQETQYFGPGTRLLVL.